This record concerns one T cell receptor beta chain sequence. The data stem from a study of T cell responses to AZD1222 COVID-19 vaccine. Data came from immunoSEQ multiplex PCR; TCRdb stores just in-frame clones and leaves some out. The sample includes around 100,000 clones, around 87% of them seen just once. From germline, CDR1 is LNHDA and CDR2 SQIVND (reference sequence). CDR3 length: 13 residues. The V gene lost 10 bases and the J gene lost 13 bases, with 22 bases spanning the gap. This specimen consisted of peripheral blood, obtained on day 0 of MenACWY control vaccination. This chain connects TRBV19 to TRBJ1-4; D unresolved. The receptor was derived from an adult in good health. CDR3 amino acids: CAIGIGRGSRLFF. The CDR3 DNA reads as TGTGCCATCGGAATCGGACGGGGATCTCGACTGTTTTTT.